This T cell receptor beta chain originates from a study of blood T cell repertoires in COVID-19. CDR3 size: 17 residues. The germline CDR1 and CDR2 sequences are SGHDN and FVKESK. The ends were cut back, 4 bases at V and 1 base at J, with 19 bases in the middle. This clone was recorded only once. The method was immunoSEQ multiplex PCR; TCRdb's version includes in-frame clones alone and lacks a portion of them. There are some 110,000 clones in the sample; approximately 80% occur only once, and 0.65% to 0.9% lies in the top ten. Sequencing was performed on peripheral blood. The V call is TRBV14, the J call TRBJ1-1; D might be TRBD1 (6 bases). The TCR was taken from a woman between 70 and 85 years old with acute or convalescent COVID-19. Here the CDR3 reads CASSPPGGHVQNTEAFF. CDR3 DNA: TGTGCCAGCAGCCCCCCTGGGGGACACGTTCAGAACACTGAAGCTTTCTTT.